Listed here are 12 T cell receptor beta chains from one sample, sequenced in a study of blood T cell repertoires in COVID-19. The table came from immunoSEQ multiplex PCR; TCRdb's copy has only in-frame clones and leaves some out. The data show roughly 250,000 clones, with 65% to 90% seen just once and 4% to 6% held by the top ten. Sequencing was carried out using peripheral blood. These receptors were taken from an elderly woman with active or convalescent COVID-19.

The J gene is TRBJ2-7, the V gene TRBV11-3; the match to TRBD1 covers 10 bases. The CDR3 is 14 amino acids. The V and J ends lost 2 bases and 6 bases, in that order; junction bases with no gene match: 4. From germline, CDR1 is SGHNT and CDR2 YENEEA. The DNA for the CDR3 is TGTGCCAGCAGCTTAACGGGACAGGGGAGCGAGCAGTACTTC. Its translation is CASSLTGQGSEQYF.

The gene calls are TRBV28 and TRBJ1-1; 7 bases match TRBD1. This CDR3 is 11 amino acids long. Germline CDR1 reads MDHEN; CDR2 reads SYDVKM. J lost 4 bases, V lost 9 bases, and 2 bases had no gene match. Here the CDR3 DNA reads TGTGCCAGTAGGGGGCCCACTGAAGCTTTCTTT. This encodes CASRGPTEAFF.

In DNA, the CDR3 is TGTGCCAGCAGCTTCTCGATAGCGGGGGCGCATAGCACAGATACGCAGTATTTT. Translation gives CASSFSIAGAHSTDTQYF. The V call is TRBV5-6, the J call TRBJ2-3, with 9 bases identical to TRBD2. From germline, CDR1 is SGHDT and CDR2 YYEEEE. Unmatched junction bases numbered 10, after V lost 2 bases and J lost 0 bases. The CDR3 runs 18 residues.

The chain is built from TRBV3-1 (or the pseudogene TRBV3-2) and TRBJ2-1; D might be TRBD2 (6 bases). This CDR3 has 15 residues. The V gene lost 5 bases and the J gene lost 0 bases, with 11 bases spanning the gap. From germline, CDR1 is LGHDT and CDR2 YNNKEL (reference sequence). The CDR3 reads CASSAPGDSYNEQFF. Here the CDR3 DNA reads TGTGCCAGCAGCGCCCCGGGGGACTCCTACAATGAGCAGTTCTTC.

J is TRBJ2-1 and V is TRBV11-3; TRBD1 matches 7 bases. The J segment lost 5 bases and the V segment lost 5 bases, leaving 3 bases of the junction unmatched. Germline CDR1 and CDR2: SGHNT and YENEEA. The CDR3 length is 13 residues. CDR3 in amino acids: CASSKGANNEQFF. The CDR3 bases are TGTGCCAGCAGCAAGGGGGCCAACAATGAGCAGTTCTTC.

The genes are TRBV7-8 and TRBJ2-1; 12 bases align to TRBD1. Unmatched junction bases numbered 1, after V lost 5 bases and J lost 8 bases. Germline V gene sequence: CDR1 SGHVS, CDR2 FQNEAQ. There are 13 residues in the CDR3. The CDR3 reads CASSRDRGHEQFF. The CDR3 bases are TGTGCCAGCAGCCGGGACAGGGGGCATGAGCAGTTCTTC.

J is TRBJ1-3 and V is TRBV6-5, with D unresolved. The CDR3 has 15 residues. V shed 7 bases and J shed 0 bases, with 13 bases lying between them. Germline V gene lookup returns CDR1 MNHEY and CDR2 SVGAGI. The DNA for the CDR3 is TGTGCCAGCATCCTGGGCAGAATCTCTGGAAACACCATATATTTT. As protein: CASILGRISGNTIYF.

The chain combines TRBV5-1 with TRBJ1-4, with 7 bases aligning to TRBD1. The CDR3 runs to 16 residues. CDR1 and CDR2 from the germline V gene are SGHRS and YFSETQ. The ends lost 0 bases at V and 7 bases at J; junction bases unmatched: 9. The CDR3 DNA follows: TGCGCCAGCAGCTTGGAAACAGGGGATAGGAGTGAAAAACTGTTTTTT. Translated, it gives CASSLETGDRSEKLFF.

The CDR3 bases are TGCGCCAGCAGCGAGGGACTAGCGGGAGGGCAAGATGAGCAGTTCTTC. Translation: CASSEGLAGGQDEQFF. The genes are TRBV10-1 and TRBJ2-1, with 16 bases that match TRBD2. The CDR3 is 16 residues long. After removal of 6 bases from V and 8 bases from J, the junction contained 7 bases not matched to a gene. Germline V gene sequence: CDR1 WNHNN, CDR2 SYGVQD (reference sequence).

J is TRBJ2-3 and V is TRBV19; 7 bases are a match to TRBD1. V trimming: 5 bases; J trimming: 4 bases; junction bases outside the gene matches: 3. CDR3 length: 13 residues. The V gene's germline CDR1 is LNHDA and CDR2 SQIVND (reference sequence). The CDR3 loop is CASSPGTADTQYF. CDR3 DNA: TGTGCCAGTAGTCCAGGGACAGCAGATACGCAGTATTTT.

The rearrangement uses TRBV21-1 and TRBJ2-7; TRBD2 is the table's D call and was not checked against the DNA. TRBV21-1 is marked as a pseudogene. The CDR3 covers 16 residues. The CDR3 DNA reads TGTGCCAGCAGCAAAGTCGCTAGCGGGAGGGCCCACGAGCAGTACTTC. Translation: CASSKVASGRAHEQYF.

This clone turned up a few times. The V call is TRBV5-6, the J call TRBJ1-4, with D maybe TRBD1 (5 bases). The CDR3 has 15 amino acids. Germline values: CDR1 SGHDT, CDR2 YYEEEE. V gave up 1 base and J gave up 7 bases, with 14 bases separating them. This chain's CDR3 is CASSLLVRGGEKLFF. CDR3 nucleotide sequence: TGTGCCAGCAGCTTGTTGGTCCGGGGGGGTGAAAAACTGTTTTTT.